This T cell receptor beta chain was identified in a study of patients and donors after allogeneic stem cell transplantation. Via MiXCR, TCRdb re-called the RT-PCR reads, giving one row per CDR3 protein. Among more than 150,000 distinct CDR3 sequences listed, roughly 22% were seen once. This CDR3 region has 17 residues. With 4 bases clipped from V and 0 bases from J, the junction kept 10 bases outside the gene matches. CDR1 and CDR2 (germline): SGHTA, FQGTGA. The TCR was taken from a human donor who was either an allogeneic HSCT recipient or a stem cell or donor lymphocyte infusion donor (not recorded which). It is not recorded whose cells these are; they may come from a transplant donor. Sequencing input: blood, either unsorted or a sorted T cell fraction (not recorded which). The chain recombines TRBV7-3 with TRBJ2-3; the match to TRBD1 covers 7 bases. The DNA for the CDR3 is TGTGCCAGCAGCTCCAAAGGGGGCAGGGGTAGCACAGATACGCAGTATTTT. This sequence encodes CASSSKGGRGSTDTQYF.